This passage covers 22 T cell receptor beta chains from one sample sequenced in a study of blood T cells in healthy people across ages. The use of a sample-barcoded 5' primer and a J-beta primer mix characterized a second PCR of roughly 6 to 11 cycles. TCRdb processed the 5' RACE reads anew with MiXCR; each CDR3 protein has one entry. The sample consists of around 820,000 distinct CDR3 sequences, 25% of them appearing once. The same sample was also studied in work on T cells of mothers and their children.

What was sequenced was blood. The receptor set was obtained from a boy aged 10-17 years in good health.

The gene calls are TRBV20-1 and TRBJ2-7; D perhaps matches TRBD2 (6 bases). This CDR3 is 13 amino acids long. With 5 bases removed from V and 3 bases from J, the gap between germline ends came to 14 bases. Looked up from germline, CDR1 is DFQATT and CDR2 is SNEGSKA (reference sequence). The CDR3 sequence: CSAPLRGFYEQYF. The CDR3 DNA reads TGCAGTGCTCCTCTTCGGGGGTTCTACGAGCAGTACTTC.

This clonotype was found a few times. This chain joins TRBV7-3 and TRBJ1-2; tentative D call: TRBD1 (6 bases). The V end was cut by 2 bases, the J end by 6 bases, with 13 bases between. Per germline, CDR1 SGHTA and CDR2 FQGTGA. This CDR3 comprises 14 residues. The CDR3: CASSLGGGANGYTF. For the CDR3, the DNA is TGTGCCAGCAGCTTAGGGGGGGGCGCAAATGGCTACACCTTC.

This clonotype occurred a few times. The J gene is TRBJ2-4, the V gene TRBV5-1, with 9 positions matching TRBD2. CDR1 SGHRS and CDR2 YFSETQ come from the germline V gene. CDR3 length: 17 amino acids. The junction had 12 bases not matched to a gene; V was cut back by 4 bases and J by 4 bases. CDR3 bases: TGCGCCAGCAGCGACGGACTGGCGGGGGGGCAGAAAAACATTCAGTACTTC. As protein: CASSDGLAGGQKNIQYF.

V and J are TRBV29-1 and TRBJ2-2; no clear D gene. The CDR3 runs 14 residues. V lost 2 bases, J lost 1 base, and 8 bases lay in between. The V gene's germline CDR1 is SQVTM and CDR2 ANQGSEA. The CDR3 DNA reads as TGCAGCGTTGAATTCGCAGAGAACACCGGGGAGCTGTTTTTT. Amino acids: CSVEFAENTGELFF.

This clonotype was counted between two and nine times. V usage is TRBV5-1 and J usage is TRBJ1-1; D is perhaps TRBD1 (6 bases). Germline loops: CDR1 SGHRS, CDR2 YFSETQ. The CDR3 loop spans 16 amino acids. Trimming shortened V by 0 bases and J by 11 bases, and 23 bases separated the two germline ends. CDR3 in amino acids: CASSLVAGSGDNTAFF. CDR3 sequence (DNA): TGCGCCAGCAGCTTGGTTGCAGGATCAGGGGACAATACGGCTTTCTTT. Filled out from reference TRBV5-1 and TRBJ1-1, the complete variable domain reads KAGVTQTPRYLIKTRGQQVTLSCSPISGHRSVSWYQQTPGQGLQFLFEYFSETQRNKGNFPGRFSGRQFSNSRSEMNVSTLELGDSALYLCASSLVAGSGDNTAFFGQGTRLTVV.

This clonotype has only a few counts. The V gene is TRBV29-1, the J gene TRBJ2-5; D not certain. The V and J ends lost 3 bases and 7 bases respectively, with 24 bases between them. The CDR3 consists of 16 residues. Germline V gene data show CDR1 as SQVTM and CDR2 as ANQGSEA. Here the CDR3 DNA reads TGCAGCGTTGAGGCCCCAACCGCAGGATCCCGAGGGACCCAGTACTTC. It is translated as CSVEAPTAGSRGTQYF.

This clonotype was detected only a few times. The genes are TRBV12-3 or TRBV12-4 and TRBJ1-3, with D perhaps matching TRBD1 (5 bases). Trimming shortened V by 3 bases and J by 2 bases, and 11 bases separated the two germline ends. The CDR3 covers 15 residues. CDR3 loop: CASSFLGGAGNTIYF. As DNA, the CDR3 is TGTGCCAGCAGTTTTCTGGGGGGAGCTGGAAACACCATATATTTT.

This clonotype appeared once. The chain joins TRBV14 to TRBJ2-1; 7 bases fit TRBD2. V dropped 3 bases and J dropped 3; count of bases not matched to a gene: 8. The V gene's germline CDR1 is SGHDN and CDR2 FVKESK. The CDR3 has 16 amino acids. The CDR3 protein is CASSQRTRSFYNEQFF. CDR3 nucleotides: TGTGCCAGCAGCCAGAGGACTAGGAGCTTCTACAATGAGCAGTTCTTC.

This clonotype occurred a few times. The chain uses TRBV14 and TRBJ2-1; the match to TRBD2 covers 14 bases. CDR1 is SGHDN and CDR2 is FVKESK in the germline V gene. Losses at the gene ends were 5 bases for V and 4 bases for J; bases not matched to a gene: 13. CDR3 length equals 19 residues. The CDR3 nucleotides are TGTGCCAGCAGCGCAAGGACTAGCGGGAGGCCGGGGCCTTACAATGAGCAGTTCTTC. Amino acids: CASSARTSGRPGPYNEQFF.

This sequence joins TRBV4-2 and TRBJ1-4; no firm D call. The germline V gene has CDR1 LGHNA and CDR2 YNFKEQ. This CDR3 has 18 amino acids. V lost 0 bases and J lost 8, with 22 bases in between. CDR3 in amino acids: CASSQDHSSDGIGEKLFF. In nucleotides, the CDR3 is TGTGCCAGCAGCCAAGATCATTCCTCGGACGGAATAGGAGAAAAACTGTTTTTT.

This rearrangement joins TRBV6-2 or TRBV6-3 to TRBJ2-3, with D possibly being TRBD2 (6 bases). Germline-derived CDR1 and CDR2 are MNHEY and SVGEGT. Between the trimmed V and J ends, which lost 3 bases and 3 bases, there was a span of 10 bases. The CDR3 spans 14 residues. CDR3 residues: CASSYSLATDTQYF. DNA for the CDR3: TGTGCCAGCAGTTATTCTCTAGCGACAGATACGCAGTATTTT.

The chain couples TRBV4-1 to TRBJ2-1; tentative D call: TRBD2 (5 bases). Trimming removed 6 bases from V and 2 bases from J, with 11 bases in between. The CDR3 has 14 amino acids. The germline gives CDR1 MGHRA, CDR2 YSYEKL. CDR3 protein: CASSFGKAYNEQFF. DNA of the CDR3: TGCGCCAGCAGTTTCGGGAAGGCCTACAATGAGCAGTTCTTC.

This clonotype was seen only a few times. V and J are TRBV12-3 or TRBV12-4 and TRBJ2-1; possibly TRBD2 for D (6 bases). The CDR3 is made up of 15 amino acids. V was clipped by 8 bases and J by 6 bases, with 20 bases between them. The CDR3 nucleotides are TGTGCCAGCGGTAACCGCCAAGAGCGGGTCAATGAGCAGTTCTTC. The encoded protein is CASGNRQERVNEQFF.

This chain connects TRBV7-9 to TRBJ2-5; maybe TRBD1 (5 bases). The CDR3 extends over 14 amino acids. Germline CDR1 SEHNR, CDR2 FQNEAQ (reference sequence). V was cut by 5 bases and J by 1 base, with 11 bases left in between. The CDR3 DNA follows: TGTGCCAGCAGCCCCTACAGGTTCCAAGAGACCCAGTACTTC. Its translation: CASSPYRFQETQYF.

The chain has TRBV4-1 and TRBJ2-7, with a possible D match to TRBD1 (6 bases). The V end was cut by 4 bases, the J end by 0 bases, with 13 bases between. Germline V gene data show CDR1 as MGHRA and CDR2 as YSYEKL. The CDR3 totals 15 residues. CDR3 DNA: TGCGCCAGCAGCCCAGACAGGACAGTCTCCTACGAGCAGTACTTC. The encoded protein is CASSPDRTVSYEQYF.

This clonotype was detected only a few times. CDR3 loop: CSVPGDGEAFF. CDR3 coding DNA: TGCAGCGTTCCGGGGGACGGTGAAGCTTTCTTT. The V call is TRBV29-1, the J call TRBJ1-1; weak D call: TRBD1 (5 bases). The germline V gene has CDR1 SQVTM and CDR2 ANQGSEA. The germline V and J ends were trimmed by 5 bases and 7 bases, with 11 bases remaining between them. The CDR3 covers 11 residues.

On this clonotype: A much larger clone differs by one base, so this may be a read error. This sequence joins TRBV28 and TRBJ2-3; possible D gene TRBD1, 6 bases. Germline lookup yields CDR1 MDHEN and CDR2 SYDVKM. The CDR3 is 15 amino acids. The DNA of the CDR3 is TGTGCCTGCAGTTTAGGGGCAGGGGTGGCAGATACGCAGTATTTT. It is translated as CACSLGAGVADTQYF.

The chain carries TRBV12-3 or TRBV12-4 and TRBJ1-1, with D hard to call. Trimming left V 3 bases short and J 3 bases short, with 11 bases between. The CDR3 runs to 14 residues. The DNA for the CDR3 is TGTGCCAGCAGTTTGGGTCAGGCGTACACTGAAGCTTTCTTT. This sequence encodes CASSLGQAYTEAFF.

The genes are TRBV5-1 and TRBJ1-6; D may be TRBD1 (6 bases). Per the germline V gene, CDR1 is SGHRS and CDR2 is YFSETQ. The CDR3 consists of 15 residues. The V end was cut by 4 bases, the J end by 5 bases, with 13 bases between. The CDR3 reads CASSLQGIDNSPLHF. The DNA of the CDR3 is TGCGCCAGCAGCCTACAGGGAATTGATAATTCACCCCTCCACTTT.

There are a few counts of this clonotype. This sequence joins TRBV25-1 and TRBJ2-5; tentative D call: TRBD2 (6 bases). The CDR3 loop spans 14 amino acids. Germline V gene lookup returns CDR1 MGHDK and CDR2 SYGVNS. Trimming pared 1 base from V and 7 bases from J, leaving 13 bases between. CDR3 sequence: CASSESGGTGTQYF. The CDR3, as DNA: TGTGCCAGCAGTGAATCCGGGGGAACAGGGACCCAGTACTTC.

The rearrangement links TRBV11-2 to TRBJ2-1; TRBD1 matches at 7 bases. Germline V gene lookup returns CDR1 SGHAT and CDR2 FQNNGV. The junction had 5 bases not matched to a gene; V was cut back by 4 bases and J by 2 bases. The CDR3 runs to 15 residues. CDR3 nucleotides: TGTGCCAGCAGCTCAGGGGGATCTGCCTACAATGAGCAGTTCTTC. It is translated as CASSSGGSAYNEQFF.

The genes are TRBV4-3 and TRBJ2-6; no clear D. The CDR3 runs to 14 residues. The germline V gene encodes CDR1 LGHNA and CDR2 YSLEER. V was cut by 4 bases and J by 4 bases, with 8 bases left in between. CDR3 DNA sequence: TGCGCCAGCAGCCCGTCCTGGGGGGCCAACGTCCTGACTTTC. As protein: CASSPSWGANVLTF.